This T cell receptor beta chain was profiled in a study of cytomegalovirus exposure and HLA in healthy donors. Study outcomes and limitations: Overall, approximately 150 TCR beta chains were annotated as cytomegalovirus-associated. Reportedly, diagnosis of cytomegalovirus status by the classifier showed high specificity and sensitivity. Rare sequences made up most TCRs, while some public TCRs were found in many donors.

Only in-frame clones appear in the TCRdb table, and some are missing; sequencing was by immunoSEQ multiplex PCR. The repertoire holds under 200,000 clones, roughly 80% seen once, with more than 6.5% in the top ten. Notes on this clone: Antigen: not known.

This TCR derives from a man aged 18-30 years in good health and CMV-seropositive. The sequenced sample was PBMCs.

The CDR3 region has the DNA TGTGCCAGCAGTTCAGTGGGCTTCTCCTACGAGCAGTACTTC. Residues: CASSSVGFSYEQYF. The chain joins TRBV5-6 to TRBJ2-7; D unresolved. The CDR3 sequence is 14 residues long. Trimming pared 5 bases from V and 0 bases from J, leaving 12 bases between. The germline V gene has CDR1 SGHDT and CDR2 YYEEEE.